Here is one T cell receptor (beta chain) with its context. Rectal tissue came from one to two pinch biopsies taken at colonoscopy. This sample stems from a study of pediatric ulcerative colitis. The assay was immunoSEQ multiplex PCR, and TCRdb's table has in-frame clones only and misses some. The sample holds around 37,000 clones; 65% to 80% are singletons and the top ten take around 7.8%. The trim removed 6 bases at V and 5 bases at J, leaving 10 bases unmatched. The CDR3 runs 15 residues. Germline-derived CDR1 and CDR2 are LNHDA and SQIVND (reference sequence). The rearrangement joins TRBV19 to TRBJ1-1; 9 bases match TRBD1. The receptor was derived from a boy aged 10-17 years with severe ulcerative colitis. Sequencing was performed on gut tissue. The CDR3 DNA reads TGTGCCAGTAGCAGCCGGGACAGGGTGGGGACTGAAGCTTTCTTT. Encoded protein: CASSSRDRVGTEAFF. Based on the CDR3 plus reference TRBV19 and TRBJ1-1, the full variable domain is DGGITQSPKYLFRKEGQNVTLSCEQNLNHDAMYWYRQDPGQGLRLIYYSQIVNDFQKGDIAEGYSVSREKKESFPLTVTSAQKNPTAFYLCASSSRDRVGTEAFFGQGTRLTVV.